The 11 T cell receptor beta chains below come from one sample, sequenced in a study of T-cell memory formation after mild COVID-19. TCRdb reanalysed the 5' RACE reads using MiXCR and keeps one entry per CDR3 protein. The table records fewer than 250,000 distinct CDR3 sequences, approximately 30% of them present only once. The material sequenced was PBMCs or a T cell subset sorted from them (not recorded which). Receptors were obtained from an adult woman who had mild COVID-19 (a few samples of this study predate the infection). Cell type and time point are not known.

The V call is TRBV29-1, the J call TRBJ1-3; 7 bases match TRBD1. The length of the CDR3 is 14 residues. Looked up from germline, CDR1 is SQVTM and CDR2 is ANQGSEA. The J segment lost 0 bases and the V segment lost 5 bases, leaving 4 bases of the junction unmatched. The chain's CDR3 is CSVSGQSSGNTIYF. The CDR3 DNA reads TGCAGCGTTTCGGGACAGAGCTCTGGAAACACCATATATTTT.

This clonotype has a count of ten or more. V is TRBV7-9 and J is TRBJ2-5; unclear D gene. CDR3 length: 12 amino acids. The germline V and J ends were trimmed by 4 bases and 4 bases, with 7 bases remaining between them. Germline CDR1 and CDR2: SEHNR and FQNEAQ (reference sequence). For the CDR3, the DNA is TGTGCCAGCAGCTCAGAGGCAGAGACCCAGTACTTC. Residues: CASSSEAETQYF.

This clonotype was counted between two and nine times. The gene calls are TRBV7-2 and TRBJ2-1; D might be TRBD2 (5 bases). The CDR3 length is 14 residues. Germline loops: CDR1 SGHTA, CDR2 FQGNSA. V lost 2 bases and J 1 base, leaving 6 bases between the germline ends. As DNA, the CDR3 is TGTGCCAGCAGCTTAACTAGATCCTACAATGAGCAGTTCTTC. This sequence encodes CASSLTRSYNEQFF.

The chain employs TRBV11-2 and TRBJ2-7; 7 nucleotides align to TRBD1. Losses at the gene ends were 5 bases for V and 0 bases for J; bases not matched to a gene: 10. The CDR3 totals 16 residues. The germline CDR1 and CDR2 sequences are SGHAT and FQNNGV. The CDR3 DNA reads TGTGCCAGCAGCCAATATCCGGGACAGAGCTCCTACGAGCAGTACTTC. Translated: CASSQYPGQSSYEQYF.

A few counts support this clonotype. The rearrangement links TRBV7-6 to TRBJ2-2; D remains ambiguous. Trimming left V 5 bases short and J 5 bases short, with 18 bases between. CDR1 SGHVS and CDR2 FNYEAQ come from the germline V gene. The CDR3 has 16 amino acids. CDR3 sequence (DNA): TGTGCCAGCAGCCCCCGTGGGATTGGAGAGACCGGGGAGCTGTTTTTT. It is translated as CASSPRGIGETGELFF.

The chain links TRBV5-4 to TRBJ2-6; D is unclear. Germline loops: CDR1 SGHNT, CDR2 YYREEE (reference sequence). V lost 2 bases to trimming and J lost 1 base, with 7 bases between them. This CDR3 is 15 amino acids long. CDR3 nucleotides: TGTGCCAGCAGCTTAATTGGTTCTGGGGCCAACGTCCTGACTTTC. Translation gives CASSLIGSGANVLTF.

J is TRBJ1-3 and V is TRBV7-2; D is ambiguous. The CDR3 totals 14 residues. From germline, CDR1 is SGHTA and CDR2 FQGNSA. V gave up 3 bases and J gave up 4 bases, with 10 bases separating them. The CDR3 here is CASSFSAVGNTIYF. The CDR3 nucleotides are TGTGCCAGCAGCTTTTCGGCAGTCGGAAACACCATATATTTT.

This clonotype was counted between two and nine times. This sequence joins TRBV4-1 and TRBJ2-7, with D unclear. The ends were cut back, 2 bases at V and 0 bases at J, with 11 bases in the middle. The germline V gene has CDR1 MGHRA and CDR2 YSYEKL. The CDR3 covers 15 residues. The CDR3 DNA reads TGCGCCAGCAGCCAATCAAGGGATACCTCCTACGAGCAGTACTTC. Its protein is CASSQSRDTSYEQYF.

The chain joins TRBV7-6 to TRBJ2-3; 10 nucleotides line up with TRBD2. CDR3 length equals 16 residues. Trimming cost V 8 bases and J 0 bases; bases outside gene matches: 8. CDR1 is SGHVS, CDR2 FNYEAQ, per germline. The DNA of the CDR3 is TGTGCCAGCTTCGGGGCTAGCGGGGGAAGCACAGATACGCAGTATTTT. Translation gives CASFGASGGSTDTQYF.

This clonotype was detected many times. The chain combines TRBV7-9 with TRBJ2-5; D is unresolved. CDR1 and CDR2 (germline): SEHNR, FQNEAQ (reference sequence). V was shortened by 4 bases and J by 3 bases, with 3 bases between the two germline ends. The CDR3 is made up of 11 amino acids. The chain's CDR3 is CASSYKETQYF. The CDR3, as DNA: TGTGCCAGCAGCTATAAAGAGACCCAGTACTTC.

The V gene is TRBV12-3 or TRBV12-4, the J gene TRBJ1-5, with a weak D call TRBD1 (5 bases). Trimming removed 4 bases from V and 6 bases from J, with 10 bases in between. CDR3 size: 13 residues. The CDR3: CASSYTGSQPQHF. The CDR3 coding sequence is TGTGCCAGCAGTTATACAGGATCTCAGCCCCAGCATTTT.